Presented here are 9 T cell receptor beta chains from one specimen sequenced in a study of control samples from healthy donors and cancer patients. Clones were sequenced by immunoSEQ multiplex PCR, and TCRdb holds only the in-frame ones, with some missing. The repertoire includes about 160,000 clones, roughly nine tenths of them detected once, and roughly 0.7% sits in the top ten. Sequencing was performed on blood. The receptors derive from a woman in her twenties or thirties in good health.

The chain carries TRBV5-1 and TRBJ2-2; 8 positions agree with TRBD1. CDR3 length equals 18 residues. Trimming took 0 bases from V and 0 from J; bases not matched to a gene: 7. Germline CDR1 SGHRS, CDR2 YFSETQ. CDR3: CASSLAGRGRANTGELFF. The DNA of the CDR3 is TGCGCCAGCAGCTTGGCAGGCAGGGGGCGCGCGAACACCGGGGAGCTGTTTTTT.

The chain joins TRBV5-8 to TRBJ2-7, with unresolved D. Germline CDR1 SGHTS, CDR2 YDEGEE. The V end was cut by 2 bases, the J end by 2 bases, with 8 bases between. The CDR3 is 13 amino acids. For the CDR3, the DNA is TGTGCCAGCAGCTTTGACGGACCCTACGAGCAGTACTTC. This codes for CASSFDGPYEQYF. Filled out from reference TRBV5-8 and TRBJ2-7, the complete variable domain reads EAGVTQSPTHLIKTRGQQATLRCSPISGHTSVYWYQQALGLGLQFLLWYDEGEERNRGNFPPRFSGRQFPNYSSELNVNALELEDSALYLCASSFDGPYEQYFGPGTRLTVT.

In nucleotides, the CDR3 is TGTGCCATCAGTAGTGGGACGGTTAACACTGAAGCTTTCTTT. Protein sequence: CAISSGTVNTEAFF. The rearrangement links TRBV10-3 to TRBJ1-1; weak D call: TRBD1 (5 bases). Trimming pared 5 bases from V and 2 bases from J, leaving 12 bases between. Germline CDR1 reads ENHRY; CDR2 reads SYGVKD. The CDR3 is 14 residues long.

This sequence joins TRBV4-2 and TRBJ2-5; the match to TRBD1 covers 9 bases. The CDR3 sequence is 15 residues long. Germline CDR1 reads LGHNA; CDR2 reads YNFKEQ. Trimming took 2 bases from V and 5 from J; bases not matched to a gene: 6. The DNA of the CDR3 is TGTGCCAGCAGCCAAACAGGGGGCTTGGGGGAGACCCAGTACTTC. It is translated as CASSQTGGLGETQYF.

The J gene is TRBJ2-1, the V gene TRBV3-1 (or the pseudogene TRBV3-2); 11 bases fit TRBD2. J gave up 3 bases and V 8 bases, and 12 bases lay outside the gene matches. This CDR3 is 17 amino acids long. Germline lookup yields CDR1 LGHDT and CDR2 YNNKEL (reference sequence). This CDR3 reads CASARVASGRNYNEQFF. The DNA of the CDR3 is TGTGCCAGCGCCCGGGTGGCTAGCGGGAGGAACTACAATGAGCAGTTCTTC.

The chain joins TRBV5-1 to TRBJ2-5; D is tentatively TRBD1 or TRBD2 (5 bases each). CDR1 and CDR2 (germline): SGHRS, YFSETQ. The CDR3 covers 16 residues. V was trimmed by 4 bases and J by 2 bases, leaving 18 bases between them. CDR3 loop: CASSIRDGSPQETQYF. In DNA, the CDR3 is TGCGCCAGCAGCATACGGGACGGATCCCCACAAGAGACCCAGTACTTC.

This chain connects TRBV11-2 to TRBJ2-5; 7 bases map to TRBD1. The CDR3 length is 14 residues. Germline CDR1 SGHAT, CDR2 FQNNGV. Trimming removed 3 bases from V and 1 base from J; junction bases left unmatched: 2. The CDR3 DNA sequence: TGTGCCAGCAGCTTGGGACAGCTCCAAGAGACCCAGTACTTC. It specifies CASSLGQLQETQYF. Variable domain in full (rest from reference TRBV11-2 and TRBJ2-5): EAGVAQSPRYKIIEKRQSVAFWCNPISGHATLYWYQQILGQGPKLLIQFQNNGVVDDSQLPKDRFSAERLKGVDSTLKIQPAKLEDSAVYLCASSLGQLQETQYFGPGTRLLVL.

The chain recombines TRBV28 with TRBJ2-1; 13 bases are a match to TRBD2. Germline loops: CDR1 MDHEN, CDR2 SYDVKM. Losses at the gene ends were 5 bases for V and 8 bases for J; bases not matched to a gene: 12. The CDR3 extends over 17 amino acids. The CDR3: CASSPTRGLAGEYEQFF. DNA for the CDR3: TGTGCCAGCAGTCCGACGCGAGGACTAGCGGGAGAATATGAGCAGTTCTTC.

The rearrangement joins TRBV4-1 to TRBJ2-2; no definite D call. The V end was cut by 4 bases, the J end by 0 bases, with 9 bases between. Per germline, CDR1 MGHRA and CDR2 YSYEKL. The CDR3 runs 15 residues. DNA for the CDR3: TGCGCCAGCAGCCCCCGCGGAACGAACACCGGGGAGCTGTTTTTT. This translates into CASSPRGTNTGELFF.